These 13 T cell receptor beta chains were sequenced from one sample in a study of memory CD4+ T cells and cytomegalovirus serostatus. This table comes from immunoSEQ multiplex PCR, and its TCRdb copy is limited to in-frame clones, with some not included. The sample consists of around 41,000 clones, 76% of them appearing once. The sort gate was single viable CD3+CD4+CD8-CD45RO+ cells for memory CD4+ T cells. Sequences were obtained from memory CD4+ T cells from blood. The source of these receptors is an adult in good health and CMV-seronegative.

The genes are TRBV27 and TRBJ1-4, with unresolved D. V shed 1 base and J shed 1 base, with 7 bases lying between them. This CDR3 region has 15 residues. The germline V gene encodes CDR1 MNHEY and CDR2 SMNVEV (reference sequence). The CDR3 loop is CASSLFGGTNEKLFF. CDR3 DNA: TGTGCCAGCAGTTTATTCGGAGGAACTAATGAAAAACTGTTTTTT.

The chain has TRBV14 and TRBJ2-1; D is perhaps TRBD1 (5 bases). This CDR3 contains 15 residues. V lost 4 bases, J lost 1 base, and 11 bases lay in between. Germline V lookup: CDR1 SGHDN, CDR2 FVKESK. For the CDR3, the DNA is TGTGCCAGCAGCCCCACAGGCTTATCCTACAATGAGCAGTTCTTC. Residues: CASSPTGLSYNEQFF.

V and J are TRBV4-3 and TRBJ1-4; no firm D call. CDR1 and CDR2 from the germline V gene are LGHNA and YSLEER. With 1 base removed from V and 5 bases from J, the gap between germline ends came to 11 bases. This CDR3 is 15 amino acids long. The chain's CDR3 is CASSQVVGRNEKLFF. CDR3 nucleotides: TGCGCCAGCAGCCAAGTAGTCGGGAGAAATGAAAAACTGTTTTTT.

The chain couples TRBV5-1 to TRBJ2-1; the match to TRBD2 covers 8 bases. CDR1 SGHRS and CDR2 YFSETQ come from the germline V gene. Germline trimming cut 0 bases from V and 4 bases from J; bases unmatched to any gene: 6. The CDR3 is 16 residues long. CDR3 coding DNA: TGCGCCAGCAGCTTGGATGCGGGGGGAAATTACAATGAGCAGTTCTTC. This codes for CASSLDAGGNYNEQFF.

The chain recombines TRBV4-3 with TRBJ2-1, with 9 nucleotides matching TRBD1. Trimming took 0 bases from V and 4 from J; bases not matched to a gene: 10. CDR1 LGHNA and CDR2 YSLEER come from the germline V gene. The CDR3 totals 18 residues. CDR3 sequence reads: CASSQDPPGQGTYNEQFF. The CDR3, as DNA: TGCGCCAGCAGCCAAGACCCCCCGGGACAGGGTACATACAATGAGCAGTTCTTC.

This rearrangement joins TRBV29-1 to TRBJ1-2; 8 positions match TRBD1. The CDR3 loop spans 15 amino acids. V shed 7 bases and J 6 bases; nucleotides not matched to a gene: 16. In germline, CDR1 is SQVTM, CDR2 ANQGSEA. CDR3 sequence: CSAALGQGRTHGYTF. DNA of the CDR3: TGCAGCGCCGCCCTCGGACAGGGTCGGACCCATGGCTACACCTTC.

Regarding this clone: The conserved closing phenylalanine or tryptophan is absent in this CDR3, likely reflecting a read error. The chain couples TRBV6-6 to TRBJ1-2, with TRBD1 matching over 10 bases. Losses at the gene ends were 6 bases for V and 4 bases for J; bases not matched to a gene: 8. CDR1 is MNHNY and CDR2 is SVGAGI in the germline V gene (reference sequence). This CDR3 is 15 amino acids long. CDR3 residues: CASRETGGIGYGYTL. DNA for the CDR3: TGTGCCAGCAGGGAGACAGGGGGCATTGGCTATGGCTACACCCTC.

V is TRBV7-3 and J is TRBJ2-2; 11 nucleotides align to TRBD2. The germline V gene has CDR1 SGHTA and CDR2 FQGTGA. The CDR3 is 16 residues long. After removal of 5 bases from V and 7 bases from J, the junction contained 9 bases not matched to a gene. CDR3 region: CASSAPSGRFGGELFF. The CDR3 DNA sequence: TGTGCCAGCAGCGCCCCTAGCGGGAGGTTTGGCGGGGAGCTGTTTTTT.

This clone has just one count. This sequence joins TRBV18 and TRBJ2-1; tentatively, D is TRBD2 (5 bases). This CDR3 is 16 amino acids long. V was cut by 2 bases and J by 0 bases, with 11 bases left in between. Looked up from germline, CDR1 is KGHSH and CDR2 is LQKENI. CDR3 loop: CASSPGRAGSYNEQFF. CDR3 nucleotide sequence: TGTGCCAGCTCACCAGGTAGGGCGGGCTCCTACAATGAGCAGTTCTTC. The full variable domain, in which reference TRBV18 and TRBJ2-1 provide the parts outside the CDR3, is NAGVMQNPRHLVRRRGQEARLRCSPMKGHSHVYWYRQLPEEGLKFMVYLQKENIIDESGMPKERFSAEFPKEGPSILRIQQVVRGDSAAYFCASSPGRAGSYNEQFFGPGTRLTVL.

This clone appeared once. The V and J genes are TRBV28 and TRBJ1-3, with 7 bases identical to TRBD1. The V and J ends lost 11 bases and 0 bases, in that order; junction bases with no gene match: 7. The CDR3 is 14 residues long. Germline V lookup: CDR1 MDHEN, CDR2 SYDVKM. The DNA for the CDR3 is TGTGCCCGAAGGGACAGAAGCTCTGGAAACACCATATATTTT. This encodes CARRDRSSGNTIYF.

This clone appeared a few times. The gene calls are TRBV5-1 and TRBJ2-7; a possible D gene is TRBD1 (6 bases). The germline V gene encodes CDR1 SGHRS and CDR2 YFSETQ. The CDR3 spans 14 residues. The ends were cut back, 0 bases at V and 4 bases at J, with 11 bases in the middle. This chain's CDR3 is CASSLEQGFYEQYF. Here the CDR3 DNA reads TGCGCCAGCAGCTTGGAGCAGGGGTTTTACGAGCAGTACTTC.

The chain recombines TRBV7-2 with TRBJ1-5; D is unclear. Germline V gene sequence: CDR1 SGHTA, CDR2 FQGNSA. CDR3 size: 13 residues. Trimming stripped 0 bases from V and 4 bases from J, with 4 bases between. CDR3 DNA: TGTGCCAGCAGCTTAGCAATTAATCAGCCCCAGCATTTT. Translated: CASSLAINQPQHF.

The genes are TRBV4-2 and TRBJ2-5; 9 bases are shared with TRBD2. V was clipped by 4 bases and J by 2 bases; unmatched bases: 11. Germline V lookup: CDR1 LGHNA, CDR2 YNFKEQ. This CDR3 has 17 amino acids. CDR3 sequence reads: CASSLKEAGGRQETQYF. CDR3 DNA: TGTGCCAGCAGCCTCAAGGAGGCGGGAGGGAGGCAAGAGACCCAGTACTTC.